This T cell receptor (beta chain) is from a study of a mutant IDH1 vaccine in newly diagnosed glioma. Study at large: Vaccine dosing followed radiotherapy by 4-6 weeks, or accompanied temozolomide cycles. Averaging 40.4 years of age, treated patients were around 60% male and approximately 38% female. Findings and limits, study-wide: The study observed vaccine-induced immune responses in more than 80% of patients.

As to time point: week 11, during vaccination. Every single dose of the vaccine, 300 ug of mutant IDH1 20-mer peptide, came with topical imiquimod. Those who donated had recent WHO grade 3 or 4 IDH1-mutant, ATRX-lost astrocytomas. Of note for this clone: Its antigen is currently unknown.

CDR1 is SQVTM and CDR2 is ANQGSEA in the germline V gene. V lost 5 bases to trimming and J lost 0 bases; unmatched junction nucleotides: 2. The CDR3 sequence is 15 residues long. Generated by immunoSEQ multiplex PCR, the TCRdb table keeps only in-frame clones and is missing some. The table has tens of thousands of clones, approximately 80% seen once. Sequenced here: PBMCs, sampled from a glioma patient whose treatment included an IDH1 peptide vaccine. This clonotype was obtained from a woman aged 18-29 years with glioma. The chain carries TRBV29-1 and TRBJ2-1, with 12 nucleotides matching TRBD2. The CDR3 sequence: CSVQLAGGSYNEQFF. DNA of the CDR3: TGCAGCGTTCAACTAGCGGGGGGCTCCTACAATGAGCAGTTCTTC.